Listed below are T cell receptor beta chains from one sample, sequenced in a study of T-cell reconstitution after alpha-beta-depleted transplantation in children. Each CDR3 protein is one row after TCRdb ran MiXCR on the PCR reads. The data show around 450,000 distinct CDR3 sequences, about 16% seen once. This specimen consisted of PBMCs, mostly from graft donor cells, obtained 360 days after TCRalphabeta/CD19-depleted stem cell transplant. The receptors originated from a boy younger than two who had a stem cell transplant for Wiskott-Aldrich syndrome, so the T cells may come from the graft donor. Each CDR3 is given with its conserved first and last residue. The D gene is left open where the match is weak. The size field is filled for only some rows; it gives once, few, many or a size class.

clone_size: .
v_call: TRBV29-1
d_call: .
j_call: TRBJ1-1
cdr3_aa: CSVVLSGLNTEAFF
cdr3_nt: TGCAGCGTTGTCCTTTCAGGGTTGAACACTGAAGCTTTCTTT

clone_size: .
v_call: TRBV27
d_call: .
j_call: TRBJ2-3
cdr3_aa: CASSLSLTPSTDTQYF
cdr3_nt: TGTGCCAGCAGTTTATCCCTGACACCCAGCACAGATACGCAGTATTTT

clone_size: .
v_call: TRBV4-1
d_call: .
j_call: TRBJ2-6
cdr3_aa: CASSQDASPPGANVLTF
cdr3_nt: TGCGCCAGCAGCCAAGATGCATCGCCTCCTGGGGCCAACGTCCTGACTTTC

clone_size: .
v_call: TRBV29-1
d_call: .
j_call: TRBJ2-3
cdr3_aa: CSVESTLLDTQYF
cdr3_nt: TGCAGCGTTGAAAGCACCCTGCTAGATACGCAGTATTTT

clone_size: .
v_call: TRBV11-2
d_call: .
j_call: TRBJ2-4
cdr3_aa: CASSLDPQASNIQYF
cdr3_nt: TGTGCCAGCAGCTTAGATCCCCAGGCCTCTAACATTCAGTACTTC

clone_size: .
v_call: TRBV19
d_call: TRBD2
j_call: TRBJ2-7
cdr3_aa: CASSMGGSSYEQYF
cdr3_nt: TGTGCCAGTAGTATGGGGGGGAGCTCCTACGAGCAGTACTTC

clone_size: .
v_call: TRBV7-2
d_call: .
j_call: TRBJ1-6
cdr3_aa: CASSSTVSPLHF
cdr3_nt: TGTGCCAGCAGTTCTACAGTATCACCCCTCCACTTT

clone_size: few
v_call: TRBV12-3/TRBV12-4
d_call: TRBD2
j_call: TRBJ2-1
cdr3_aa: CASSRLAGGSSYNEQFF
cdr3_nt: TGTGCCAGCAGCAGACTAGCGGGAGGGAGCTCCTACAATGAGCAGTTCTTC

clone_size: few
v_call: TRBV20-1
d_call: TRBD1
j_call: TRBJ2-7
cdr3_aa: CSASGQGGFEQYF
cdr3_nt: TGCAGTGCTAGTGGACAGGGCGGTTTCGAGCAGTACTTC

clone_size: .
v_call: TRBV5-1
d_call: .
j_call: TRBJ1-1
cdr3_aa: CASKTHSQNVNTEAFF
cdr3_nt: TGCGCCAGCAAGACGCACAGTCAGAACGTGAACACTGAAGCTTTCTTT

clone_size: many
v_call: TRBV5-1
d_call: TRBD1
j_call: TRBJ2-7
cdr3_aa: CASSSYRDRGPYEQYF
cdr3_nt: TGCGCCAGCAGCTCATACCGGGACAGGGGTCCGTACGAGCAGTACTTC

clone_size: .
v_call: TRBV29-1
d_call: .
j_call: TRBJ2-3
cdr3_aa: CSLTGHLNTDTQYF
cdr3_nt: TGCAGCCTCACCGGCCACCTAAACACAGATACGCAGTATTTT

clone_size: few
v_call: TRBV7-8
d_call: TRBD2
j_call: TRBJ2-1
cdr3_aa: CASSQNGLAATYNEQFF
cdr3_nt: TGTGCCAGCAGCCAAAACGGACTAGCGGCCACCTACAATGAGCAGTTCTTC

clone_size: .
v_call: TRBV4-2
d_call: .
j_call: TRBJ2-7
cdr3_aa: CASSPRGLGLPYEQYF
cdr3_nt: TGTGCCAGCAGCCCTCGTGGTTTAGGCCTCCCCTACGAGCAGTACTTC

clone_size: .
v_call: TRBV24-1
d_call: TRBD2
j_call: TRBJ2-4
cdr3_aa: CATSDLQRGVEAKNIQYF
cdr3_nt: TGTGCCACCAGTGATTTGCAGCGGGGGGTCGAGGCCAAAAACATTCAGTACTTC

clone_size: few
v_call: TRBV27
d_call: TRBD2
j_call: TRBJ2-1
cdr3_aa: CASSSKTSGFYNEQFF
cdr3_nt: TGTGCCAGCAGTTCGAAGACTAGCGGGTTTTACAATGAGCAGTTCTTC

clone_size: .
v_call: TRBV10-3
d_call: TRBD1
j_call: TRBJ1-3
cdr3_aa: CAGGNGNTIYF
cdr3_nt: TGTGCAGGGGGCAATGGAAACACCATATATTTT

clone_size: few
v_call: TRBV24-1
d_call: .
j_call: TRBJ1-3
cdr3_aa: CATSEASGNTIYF
cdr3_nt: TGTGCCACCAGTGAGGCCTCTGGAAACACCATATATTTT

clone_size: few
v_call: TRBV2
d_call: .
j_call: TRBJ2-6
cdr3_aa: CASSDTGFGANVLTF
cdr3_nt: TGTGCCAGCAGTGATACAGGGTTTGGGGCCAACGTCCTGACTTTC

clone_size: few
v_call: TRBV28
d_call: TRBD2
j_call: TRBJ2-1
cdr3_aa: CASRTGTSGVNEQFF
cdr3_nt: TGTGCCAGCAGAACCGGGACTAGCGGGGTAAATGAGCAGTTCTTC

clone_size: few
v_call: TRBV4-3
d_call: .
j_call: TRBJ2-7
cdr3_aa: CASSQASRAWDEQYF
cdr3_nt: TGCGCCAGCAGCCAAGCCAGCAGGGCGTGGGACGAGCAGTACTTC

clone_size: few
v_call: TRBV10-2
d_call: TRBD2
j_call: TRBJ2-5
cdr3_aa: CASSYWGGGQETQYF
cdr3_nt: TGCGCCAGCAGCTACTGGGGGGGAGGTCAAGAGACCCAGTACTTC

clone_size: few
v_call: TRBV10-3
d_call: .
j_call: TRBJ1-2
cdr3_aa: CAIRDQTGNPSGYTF
cdr3_nt: TGTGCCATCAGAGATCAAACAGGGAACCCTTCTGGCTACACCTTC

clone_size: few
v_call: TRBV10-3
d_call: TRBD2
j_call: TRBJ2-7
cdr3_aa: CAISERASGKTYEQYF
cdr3_nt: TGTGCCATCAGTGAGAGGGCTAGCGGGAAGACCTACGAGCAGTACTTC

clone_size: many
v_call: TRBV4-1
d_call: TRBD2
j_call: TRBJ2-3
cdr3_aa: CASSQERGDTDTQYF
cdr3_nt: TGCGCCAGCAGCCAGGAGCGGGGGGACACAGATACGCAGTATTTT

clone_size: few
v_call: TRBV5-1
d_call: .
j_call: TRBJ2-4
cdr3_aa: CASRPTLGQSKNIQYF
cdr3_nt: TGCGCCAGCCGACCTACCTTGGGACAAAGCAAAAACATTCAGTACTTC

clone_size: .
v_call: TRBV21-1
d_call: .
j_call: TRBJ2-2
cdr3_aa: CASSKVDITGELFF
cdr3_nt: TGTGCCAGCAGCAAAGTCGATATCACCGGGGAGCTGTTTTTT

clone_size: .
v_call: TRBV9
d_call: TRBD2
j_call: TRBJ2-1
cdr3_aa: CASSQTSGRDNEQFF
cdr3_nt: TGTGCCAGCAGCCAGACTAGCGGGAGGGACAATGAGCAGTTCTTC

clone_size: .
v_call: TRBV6-5
d_call: TRBD1
j_call: TRBJ2-1
cdr3_aa: CASSSGTGGNEQFF
cdr3_nt: TGTGCCAGCAGTTCCGGGACAGGGGGCAATGAGCAGTTCTTC

clone_size: .
v_call: TRBV20-1
d_call: TRBD2
j_call: TRBJ2-7
cdr3_aa: CSARGAAGEGNEQYF
cdr3_nt: TGCAGTGCTAGAGGGGCAGCGGGAGAAGGGAACGAGCAGTACTTC

clone_size: few
v_call: TRBV25-1
d_call: .
j_call: TRBJ1-1
cdr3_aa: CASSVKGNTEAFF
cdr3_nt: TGTGCCAGCAGTGTAAAGGGGAACACTGAAGCTTTCTTT

clone_size: .
v_call: TRBV29-1
d_call: TRBD2
j_call: TRBJ2-1
cdr3_aa: CSVEGLAGGTYNEQFF
cdr3_nt: TGCAGCGTTGAAGGACTAGCGGGAGGTACCTACAATGAGCAGTTCTTC

clone_size: .
v_call: TRBV12-3/TRBV12-4
d_call: TRBD1
j_call: TRBJ2-5
cdr3_aa: CASSLRDRPGGTQYF
cdr3_nt: TGTGCCAGCAGTTTAAGGGACAGGCCCGGTGGGACCCAGTACTTC

clone_size: .
v_call: TRBV24-1
d_call: .
j_call: TRBJ2-5
cdr3_aa: CATSDPTAEETQYF
cdr3_nt: TGTGCCACCAGTGACCCGACCGCGGAAGAGACCCAGTACTTC

clone_size: .
v_call: TRBV3-1
d_call: TRBD2
j_call: TRBJ2-7
cdr3_aa: CASSQLAGVKTVYEQYF
cdr3_nt: TGTGCCAGCAGCCAACTAGCGGGAGTAAAAACGGTCTACGAGCAGTACTTC

clone_size: once
v_call: TRBV4-2
d_call: .
j_call: TRBJ1-3
cdr3_aa: CASSHNTLSEFGYF
cdr3_nt: TGTGCCAGCAGCCACAACACTCTTTCGGAGTTCGGATATTTT

clone_size: .
v_call: TRBV7-2
d_call: .
j_call: TRBJ1-2
cdr3_aa: CASSLGDVYGYTF
cdr3_nt: TGTGCCAGCAGCTTAGGGGACGTTTACGGCTACACCTTC

clone_size: few
v_call: TRBV5-1
d_call: .
j_call: TRBJ1-5
cdr3_aa: CASRRVPGYNQPQHF
cdr3_nt: TGCGCCAGCAGGAGAGTTCCAGGATACAATCAGCCCCAGCATTTT

clone_size: .
v_call: TRBV18
d_call: .
j_call: TRBJ2-7
cdr3_aa: CASSPLNRALDGSEQYF
cdr3_nt: TGTGCCAGCTCACCCCTTAACAGGGCCCTCGATGGATCCGAGCAGTACTTC

clone_size: few
v_call: TRBV5-1
d_call: .
j_call: TRBJ2-1
cdr3_aa: CASSGPGTNNEQFF
cdr3_nt: TGCGCCAGCAGCGGACCCGGGACAAACAATGAGCAGTTCTTC

clone_size: .
v_call: TRBV12-3/TRBV12-4
d_call: .
j_call: TRBJ2-2
cdr3_aa: CASSFGTMNTGELFF
cdr3_nt: TGTGCCAGCAGTTTTGGGACAATGAACACCGGGGAGCTGTTTTTT

clone_size: few
v_call: TRBV7-8
d_call: TRBD2
j_call: TRBJ2-7
cdr3_aa: CASSFTSLAGVYEQYF
cdr3_nt: TGTGCCAGCAGCTTCACCTCCCTAGCGGGAGTCTACGAGCAGTACTTC

clone_size: .
v_call: TRBV5-1
d_call: .
j_call: TRBJ2-6
cdr3_aa: CASSLQGLPSGANVLTF
cdr3_nt: TGCGCCAGCAGCTTGCAGGGCTTGCCCTCTGGGGCCAACGTCCTGACTTTC

clone_size: many
v_call: TRBV6-2/TRBV6-3
d_call: .
j_call: TRBJ2-2
cdr3_aa: CASGRNTGELFF
cdr3_nt: TGTGCCAGCGGGAGGAACACCGGGGAGCTGTTTTTT

clone_size: .
v_call: TRBV27
d_call: .
j_call: TRBJ1-2
cdr3_aa: CASSRQRKGYTF
cdr3_nt: TGTGCCAGCAGCCGCCAACGTAAGGGCTACACCTTC

clone_size: few
v_call: TRBV12-3/TRBV12-4
d_call: TRBD1
j_call: TRBJ2-5
cdr3_aa: CASSSTRQGAYQETQYF
cdr3_nt: TGTGCCAGCAGCTCAACCCGGCAGGGGGCGTACCAAGAGACCCAGTACTTC

clone_size: few
v_call: TRBV7-2
d_call: .
j_call: TRBJ2-7
cdr3_aa: CASSLGGVLEQYF
cdr3_nt: TGTGCCAGCAGCTTAGGAGGGGTGCTCGAGCAGTACTTC

clone_size: .
v_call: TRBV3-1
d_call: .
j_call: TRBJ2-7
cdr3_aa: CASSQAGGRDEQYF
cdr3_nt: TGTGCCAGCAGCCAAGCCGGAGGGCGGGACGAGCAGTACTTC

clone_size: few
v_call: TRBV12-3/TRBV12-4
d_call: TRBD1
j_call: TRBJ1-5
cdr3_aa: CASRTTGGKANQPQHF
cdr3_nt: TGTGCCAGCAGAACTACAGGGGGGAAAGCAAATCAGCCCCAGCATTTT

clone_size: .
v_call: TRBV5-1
d_call: TRBD2
j_call: TRBJ2-7
cdr3_aa: CASSLAGGIAYEQYF
cdr3_nt: TGCGCCAGCAGCTTGGCCGGGGGGATCGCCTACGAGCAGTACTTC

clone_size: .
v_call: TRBV4-3
d_call: .
j_call: TRBJ2-1
cdr3_aa: CASSHGGATYNEQFF
cdr3_nt: TGCGCCAGCAGCCATGGCGGGGCAACCTACAATGAGCAGTTCTTC

clone_size: .
v_call: TRBV14
d_call: .
j_call: TRBJ2-2
cdr3_aa: CASSQDYTLYPGELFF
cdr3_nt: TGTGCCAGCAGCCAAGATTATACCCTCTATCCCGGGGAGCTGTTTTTT

clone_size: .
v_call: TRBV20-1
d_call: TRBD1
j_call: TRBJ2-7
cdr3_aa: CSAGSGTGARNEQYF
cdr3_nt: TGCAGTGCTGGCTCCGGGACAGGGGCGCGGAACGAGCAGTACTTC

clone_size: .
v_call: TRBV20-1
d_call: TRBD2
j_call: TRBJ2-5
cdr3_aa: CSARERLAGWTQYF
cdr3_nt: TGCAGTGCTAGAGAGAGACTAGCGGGGTGGACCCAGTACTTC

clone_size: few
v_call: TRBV7-7
d_call: TRBD1
j_call: TRBJ2-2
cdr3_aa: CASSSGQSFTGELFF
cdr3_nt: TGTGCCAGCAGCTCGGGACAGTCTTTTACCGGGGAGCTGTTTTTT

clone_size: .
v_call: TRBV15
d_call: .
j_call: TRBJ2-5
cdr3_aa: CATRSVQGPGETQYF
cdr3_nt: TGTGCCACCAGGTCGGTTCAGGGGCCGGGGGAGACCCAGTACTTC

clone_size: .
v_call: TRBV7-2
d_call: TRBD1
j_call: TRBJ2-7
cdr3_aa: CASSLAFGTATYEQYF
cdr3_nt: TGTGCCAGCAGCTTAGCGTTTGGGACAGCTACCTACGAGCAGTACTTC

clone_size: few
v_call: TRBV20-1
d_call: .
j_call: TRBJ2-3
cdr3_aa: CSANRDGWVGGTDTQYF
cdr3_nt: TGCAGTGCTAACCGGGACGGGTGGGTCGGGGGCACAGATACGCAGTATTTT

clone_size: .
v_call: TRBV19
d_call: .
j_call: TRBJ1-2
cdr3_aa: CASSPEIDYGYTF
cdr3_nt: TGTGCCAGTAGTCCCGAGATCGACTATGGCTACACCTTC